These 13 T cell receptor beta chains originate from one sample sequenced in a study of shared clonotypes between healthy human individuals. Method: immunoSEQ multiplex PCR; TCRdb's copy keeps in-frame clones and lacks some. The sample has millions of clones; approximately 94% are singletons. Sequenced input: naive CD4+ T cells sorted from blood. Subset meaning: CD45RA+ positively selected. The receptors here all came from a man younger than 35 in good health.

This chain joins TRBV6-5 and TRBJ1-2; TRBD1 matches at 10 bases. CDR1 is MNHEY and CDR2 is SVGAGI in the germline V gene. Trimming took 6 bases from V and 8 from J; bases not matched to a gene: 3. CDR3 size: 12 residues. The DNA for the CDR3 is TGTGCCAGCAGGACAGGGGGCGTCGGCTACACCTTC. This codes for CASRTGGVGYTF.

The rearrangement links TRBV5-8 to TRBJ2-7; TRBD2 aligns across 8 bases. The V gene end was trimmed by 8 bases and the J gene end by 0 bases; junction bases not matched to a gene: 10. Germline CDR1 is SGHTS and CDR2 is YDEGEE. This CDR3 spans 15 amino acids. The CDR3 region is CASVGVTSVSYEQYF. Written as DNA, the CDR3 is TGTGCCAGTGTAGGAGTGACTAGCGTCTCCTACGAGCAGTACTTC.

J is TRBJ1-6 and V is TRBV11-2; D unresolved. The germline V gene has CDR1 SGHAT and CDR2 FQNNGV. The length of the CDR3 is 14 residues. Trimming left V 3 bases short and J 7 bases short, with 10 bases between. CDR3 loop: CASSFSDGNSPLHF. The CDR3 bases are TGTGCCAGCAGCTTCTCGGACGGGAATTCACCCCTCCACTTT. Together with reference TRBV11-2 and TRBJ1-6, the CDR3 gives the full variable domain: EAGVAQSPRYKIIEKRQSVAFWCNPISGHATLYWYQQILGQGPKLLIQFQNNGVVDDSQLPKDRFSAERLKGVDSTLKIQPAKLEDSAVYLCASSFSDGNSPLHFGNGTRLTVT.

The chain employs TRBV10-3 and TRBJ1-1, with TRBD1 matching over 9 bases. CDR1 is ENHRY and CDR2 is SYGVKD in the germline V gene. Losses at the gene ends were 4 bases for V and 6 bases for J; bases not matched to a gene: 9. This CDR3 spans 15 amino acids. The CDR3 loop is CAISVIQGAQAEAFF. For the CDR3, the DNA is TGTGCCATCAGTGTAATACAGGGGGCGCAGGCTGAAGCTTTCTTT.

The genes are TRBV19 and TRBJ1-2; D is undetermined. V was clipped by 6 bases and J by 6 bases, with 8 bases between them. CDR1 LNHDA and CDR2 SQIVND come from the germline V gene (reference sequence). The CDR3 extends over 11 amino acids. Here the CDR3 reads CASSQLNGYTF. The CDR3 coding sequence is TGTGCCAGTAGCCAACTAAATGGCTACACCTTC.

The V and J genes are TRBV28 and TRBJ1-2, with TRBD1 matching over 9 bases. The junction had 5 bases not matched to a gene; V was cut back by 1 base and J by 2 bases. CDR1 is MDHEN and CDR2 is SYDVKM in the germline V gene. The CDR3 is 16 amino acids. The CDR3: CASSLLGGTGNYGYTF. CDR3 coding DNA: TGTGCCAGCAGTTTATTAGGAGGGACAGGGAACTATGGCTACACCTTC.

A word on this clone: Other DNA sequences in this sample translate to the same CDR3. The chain joins TRBV6-5 to TRBJ2-7, with D maybe TRBD2 (6 bases). This CDR3 has 12 amino acids. The ends were cut back, 1 base at V and 6 bases at J, with 7 bases in the middle. Germline assignment: CDR1 MNHEY and CDR2 SVGAGI. For the CDR3, the DNA is TGTGCCAGCAGTTACTTGGGGGGCGAGCAGTACTTC. The encoded protein is CASSYLGGEQYF.

This clone has a single count. V is TRBV5-1 and J is TRBJ2-2, with 7 bases aligning to TRBD2. The junction had 7 bases not matched to a gene; V was cut back by 2 bases and J by 6 bases. Germline CDR1 and CDR2: SGHRS and YFSETQ. The CDR3 extends over 15 amino acids. The CDR3 sequence: CASSFRGRDPGELFF. In DNA, the CDR3 is TGCGCCAGCAGCTTTCGTGGGAGGGACCCCGGGGAGCTGTTTTTT.

V gene TRBV10-3 combines with J gene TRBJ1-6; the D gene is possibly TRBD1 (5 bases). Germline assignment: CDR1 ENHRY and CDR2 SYGVKD. V lost 2 bases and J lost 6, with 11 bases in between. This CDR3 region has 15 residues. The CDR3 region is CAISEDRTLNSPLHF. The DNA of the CDR3 is TGTGCCATCAGTGAGGACAGAACTCTTAATTCACCCCTCCACTTT.

The table lists this clone with a count of one. The rearrangement links TRBV6-5 to TRBJ2-7; tentatively, D is TRBD1 (6 bases). The V and J ends lost 7 bases and 6 bases respectively, with 10 bases between them. Germline V gene data show CDR1 as MNHEY and CDR2 as SVGAGI. CDR3 size: 11 residues. CDR3 bases: TGTGCCAGCACCCAGGGGTCCGAGCAGTACTTC. Translating it yields CASTQGSEQYF.

V is TRBV19 and J is TRBJ2-7; D is possibly TRBD1 (5 bases). Trimming removed 5 bases at V and 2 bases at J, with 13 bases between. The CDR3 covers 14 residues. Germline-derived CDR1 and CDR2 are LNHDA and SQIVND (reference sequence). CDR3 nucleotide sequence: TGTGCCAGTAGTCGGGCAGGGATGGCCTACGAGCAGTACTTC. Its protein is CASSRAGMAYEQYF. Using reference TRBV19 and TRBJ2-7 for the parts outside the CDR3, the full variable domain is DGGITQSPKYLFRKEGQNVTLSCEQNLNHDAMYWYRQDPGQGLRLIYYSQIVNDFQKGDIAEGYSVSREKKESFPLTVTSAQKNPTAFYLCASSRAGMAYEQYFGPGTRLTVT.

The rearrangement links TRBV7-9 to TRBJ2-5; 16 bases are shared with TRBD2. Germline CDR1 reads SEHNR; CDR2 reads FQNEAQ (reference sequence). Losses at the gene ends were 5 bases for V and 5 bases for J; bases not matched to a gene: 8. This CDR3 comprises 17 residues. CDR3 sequence reads: CASSPGTSGRARETQYF. CDR3 bases: TGTGCCAGCAGCCCGGGGACTAGCGGGAGGGCCCGGGAGACCCAGTACTTC.

This rearrangement joins TRBV2 to TRBJ2-3; 12 nucleotides line up with TRBD2. V lost 4 bases and J lost 6; bases outside the gene matches: 8. The CDR3 spans 16 residues. In germline, CDR1 is SNHLY, CDR2 FYNNEI. The CDR3 reads CASSATSGSGADTQYF. CDR3 DNA sequence: TGTGCCAGCAGTGCGACTAGCGGGAGTGGGGCGGATACGCAGTATTTT.